This entry lists 15 T cell receptor beta chains sequenced from one sample in a study of identical twins' blood T cells. A single record per CDR3 protein comes from TCRdb applying MiXCR to the 5' RACE reads. This table holds 350,000 to 400,000 distinct CDR3 sequences, roughly 28% found once. Sequences were obtained from PBMCs. The receptors originated from a woman aged 18-55 years in good health.

The gene calls are TRBV12-3 or TRBV12-4 and TRBJ2-1; unclear D gene. V lost 7 bases and J lost 4, with 14 bases in between. The CDR3 is 14 residues long. CDR3 coding DNA: TGTGCCAGCATAGGGCAGGTAGATTACAATGAGCAGTTCTTC. Residues: CASIGQVDYNEQFF.

The chain employs TRBV6-5 and TRBJ2-3, with D maybe TRBD1 (5 bases). The CDR3 covers 16 residues. Germline assignment: CDR1 MNHEY and CDR2 SVGAGI. The V end was cut by 0 bases, the J end by 5 bases, with 15 bases between. DNA of the CDR3: TGTGCCAGCAGTTACTCTAGGCAGGGCGCCTTAGATACGCAGTATTTT. Its translation: CASSYSRQGALDTQYF.

The V and J genes are TRBV10-3 and TRBJ1-2; tentatively, D is TRBD1 (6 bases). Germline V CDR1 and CDR2: ENHRY, SYGVKD. CDR3 length equals 11 residues. Trimming stripped 9 bases from V and 8 bases from J, with 13 bases between. The CDR3 DNA sequence: TGTGCCATTACAGGGTCTGGGGGCTACACCTTC. It yields the protein CAITGSGGYTF.

This clonotype came up a few times. The chain is built from TRBV4-1 and TRBJ2-1; 9 bases map to TRBD2. The germline V gene has CDR1 MGHRA and CDR2 YSYEKL. After removal of 2 bases from V and 6 bases from J, the junction contained 5 bases not matched to a gene. This CDR3 is built from 15 residues. The CDR3 bases are TGCGCCAGCAGCCAACCAGCGGGAGGTCTCAATGAGCAGTTCTTC. It specifies CASSQPAGGLNEQFF.

The chain couples TRBV6-1 to TRBJ1-1; weak D call: TRBD1 (5 bases). The CDR3 covers 12 residues. Germline CDR1 MNHNS, CDR2 SASEGT. Trimming took off 0 bases at V and 11 bases at J, with 10 bases between the two ends. CDR3 DNA sequence: TGTGCCAGCAGTGAAGCGGGGCTCCTGGCTTTCTTT. This sequence encodes CASSEAGLLAFF.

This clonotype occurred a few times. The rearrangement links TRBV29-1 to TRBJ1-2; D call uncertain. Trimming took 5 bases from V and 2 from J, leaving 9 bases between them. CDR3 length: 12 residues. The germline gives CDR1 SQVTM, CDR2 ANQGSEA. This chain's CDR3 is CSVKGENYGYTF. The CDR3 DNA reads TGCAGCGTTAAGGGAGAGAACTATGGCTACACCTTC.

This clonotype came up a few times. The CDR3 loop is CASSPRTSGATDTQYF. The CDR3 DNA reads TGTGCCAGCAGCCCCCGGACTAGCGGGGCTACAGATACGCAGTATTTT. V usage is TRBV7-8 and J usage is TRBJ2-3; 12 bases match TRBD2. V gave up 5 bases and J gave up 3 bases; unmatched junction bases: 6. This CDR3 is 16 amino acids long. The germline V gene has CDR1 SGHVS and CDR2 FQNEAQ.

The chain has TRBV6-1 and TRBJ2-4; no definite D call. Trimming stripped 2 bases from V and 7 bases from J, with 0 bases between. CDR3 length: 10 amino acids. Germline V CDR1 and CDR2: MNHNS, SASEGT. CDR3 region: CASSENIQYF. DNA of the CDR3: TGTGCCAGCAGTGAAAACATTCAGTACTTC.

As to this clonotype: Compared with germline, one end of the junction differs, possibly owing to a read error. V is TRBV7-9 and J is TRBJ1-1, with a tentative D call TRBD1 (6 bases). Germline V gives CDR1 SEHNR, CDR2 FQNEAQ (reference sequence). The CDR3 length is 14 residues. The CDR3 region is CSSSLEGGPTEAFF. The CDR3 nucleotides read TGTTCCAGCAGCTTAGAGGGGGGCCCTACTGAAGCTTTCTTT.

This chain links TRBV19 with TRBJ2-5; no clear D. V lost 2 bases and J lost 3, with 10 bases in between. Looked up from germline, CDR1 is LNHDA and CDR2 is SQIVND (reference sequence). The CDR3 is 14 residues long. This chain's CDR3 is CASSITQNKETQYF. Here the CDR3 DNA reads TGTGCCAGTAGTATAACACAGAACAAAGAGACCCAGTACTTC.

This chain joins TRBV6-6 and TRBJ2-1; possible D gene TRBD2, 5 bases. CDR1 MNHNY and CDR2 SVGAGI come from the germline V gene (reference sequence). The CDR3 sequence is 15 residues long. V dropped 5 bases and J dropped 7 bases, with 18 bases sitting between them. The CDR3 region is CASSPSVGKANEQFF. CDR3 nucleotide sequence: TGTGCCAGCAGTCCCTCTGTCGGGAAGGCGAATGAGCAGTTCTTC.

This clonotype was recorded a few times. The rearrangement links TRBV20-1 to TRBJ1-2; D not certain. Deletions cut 0 bases from V and 4 bases from J, with 6 bases between. The germline gives CDR1 DFQATT, CDR2 SNEGSKA (reference sequence). The CDR3 is made up of 12 amino acids. The CDR3 coding sequence is TGCAGTGCTAGAGACCCTAGCTATGGCTACACCTTC. Encoded protein: CSARDPSYGYTF.

A few counts support this clonotype. V gene TRBV18 combines with J gene TRBJ1-4, with 7 positions matching TRBD1. Trimming took 3 bases from V and 7 from J; bases not matched to a gene: 11. Per germline, CDR1 KGHSH and CDR2 LQKENI. This CDR3 has 16 amino acids. CDR3 sequence (DNA): TGTGCCAGCTCACCCTCGACAGGGAGGTTCGGTGAAAAACTGTTTTTT. This codes for CASSPSTGRFGEKLFF.

This clonotype was counted between two and nine times. This sequence joins TRBV20-1 and TRBJ2-3, with 7 bases that match TRBD2. The V segment lost 6 bases and the J segment 2 bases; nucleotides outside the gene matches: 5. This CDR3 is built from 13 residues. Germline V gene data show CDR1 as DFQATT and CDR2 as SNEGSKA (reference sequence). The DNA for the CDR3 is TGCAGTGCCATCCGGGGGGACACAGATACGCAGTATTTT. As protein: CSAIRGDTDTQYF.

The sample holds a few counts of this clonotype. V is TRBV30 and J is TRBJ1-2; D may be TRBD1 (5 bases). The V end was cut by 0 bases, the J end by 4 bases, with 9 bases between. This CDR3 is built from 13 residues. CDR1 and CDR2 from the germline V gene are GTSNPN and SVGIG (reference sequence). CDR3 region: CAWSVGLSYGYTF. CDR3 DNA sequence: TGTGCCTGGAGTGTGGGACTGAGCTATGGCTACACCTTC.